This entry lists 2 T cell receptor beta chains sequenced from one sample in a study of cytomegalovirus exposure and HLA in healthy donors. The PCR employed 60 Vbeta primers together with 13 Jbeta primers. The protocol was immunoSEQ multiplex PCR, while the TCRdb copy is restricted to in-frame clones and leaves out a portion. Among 180,000 or so clones listed, approximately 80% were seen once. The sequenced sample was PBMCs. The receptors stem from a woman aged 45-60 years in good health and CMV-seronegative.

The V and J genes are TRBV7-2 and TRBJ2-7; 8 bases are shared with TRBD2. CDR1 SGHTA and CDR2 FQGNSA come from the germline V gene. The CDR3 extends over 16 amino acids. V trimming: 0 bases; J trimming: 1 base; junction bases outside the gene matches: 5. CDR3 sequence reads: CASSLAPSGGSYEQYF. The CDR3, as DNA: TGTGCCAGCAGCTTAGCGCCGTCGGGGGGGTCCTACGAGCAGTACTTC.

V and J are TRBV14 and TRBJ2-7; D is ambiguous. V was cut by 0 bases and J by 9 bases, with 18 bases left in between. The CDR3 runs 15 residues. Germline V CDR1 and CDR2: SGHDN, FVKESK. The DNA for the CDR3 is TGTGCCAGCAGCCAAGATCACACAGCCCCTACGGTGCAGTACTTC. Protein product: CASSQDHTAPTVQYF.